The next 7 T cell receptor beta chains were all read from a single sample in a study of T cells after yellow fever vaccination. TCRdb analysed the 5' RACE reads with MiXCR anew, one entry per CDR3 protein. The sample contains approximately 96,000 distinct CDR3 sequences, under 9% of which appear only once. The source material was CD8+ T cells not binding an NS4B(214-222) dextramer, sorted from PBMCs, sampled around 15 days after the first yellow fever vaccination. These receptors all stem from a young man who received the YFV17D yellow fever vaccine.

The chain carries TRBV4-1 and TRBJ2-7; the D gene is possibly TRBD2 (7 bases). Trimming took 1 base from V and 6 from J, leaving 16 bases between them. The CDR3 runs to 15 residues. Germline V gene data show CDR1 as MGHRA and CDR2 as YSYEKL. The CDR3, as DNA: TGCGCCAGCAGCCAAGGGGGCGGGGGCCTCTCCGAGCAGTACTTC. This gives the protein CASSQGGGGLSEQYF.

The CDR3 loop is CASSQETGGLETQYF. The CDR3 bases are TGCGCCAGCAGCCAAGAGACAGGGGGTTTAGAGACCCAGTACTTC. The J gene is TRBJ2-5, the V gene TRBV4-1, with 9 bases fitting TRBD1. V lost 0 bases to trimming and J lost 4 bases; unmatched junction nucleotides: 3. The CDR3 loop spans 15 amino acids. CDR1 MGHRA and CDR2 YSYEKL come from the germline V gene.

This chain joins TRBV7-6 and TRBJ2-2, with 9 bases fitting TRBD2. V shed 1 base and J 4 bases; nucleotides not matched to a gene: 10. CDR1 and CDR2 from the germline V gene are SGHVS and FNYEAQ. The length of the CDR3 is 18 residues. The CDR3 protein is CASSLDFLASGATGELFF. The DNA of the CDR3 is TGTGCCAGCAGCTTAGATTTTTTGGCTAGCGGGGCCACCGGGGAGCTGTTTTTT.

The gene calls are TRBV7-9 and TRBJ2-2; D is unclear. The V gene's germline CDR1 is SEHNR and CDR2 FQNEAQ (reference sequence). The CDR3 length is 12 residues. Trimming stripped 9 bases from V and 5 bases from J, with 10 bases between. In DNA form, the CDR3 reads TGTGCCAGTTGTCAGGATACCGGGGAGCTGTTTTTT. Translating it yields CASCQDTGELFF.

This clonotype showed up just a few times. CDR3 region: CASQQGTSYEQYF. CDR3 bases: TGTGCCAGCCAACAGGGGACATCCTACGAGCAGTACTTC. The chain uses TRBV12-3 or TRBV12-4 and TRBJ2-7, with 7 bases lining up with TRBD1. CDR3 length equals 13 residues. V shed 8 bases, J shed 1 base, and the junction held 5 bases outside the gene matches.

The genes are TRBV6-6 and TRBJ2-2, with TRBD1 matching 8 bases. The germline gives CDR1 MNHNY, CDR2 SVGAGI (reference sequence). The CDR3 sequence is 17 residues long. The trim removed 2 bases at V and 5 bases at J, leaving 10 bases unmatched. CDR3 coding DNA: TGTGCCAGCAGTTACCATGTGGGACAGGAAGGGACCGGGGAGCTGTTTTTT. This encodes CASSYHVGQEGTGELFF.

Details on this clonotype: One end of the junction varies from germline; a read error may be responsible. The chain has TRBV6-2 or TRBV6-3 and TRBJ2-2; TRBD2 agrees at 14 bases. Germline assignment: CDR1 MNHEY and CDR2 SVGEGT. The CDR3 is 16 residues long. CDR3 in amino acids: CASTRLAGGPGGDLFF. Here the CDR3 DNA reads TGTGCCAGCACCCGACTAGCGGGGGGGCCTGGCGGGGATCTGTTTTTT.